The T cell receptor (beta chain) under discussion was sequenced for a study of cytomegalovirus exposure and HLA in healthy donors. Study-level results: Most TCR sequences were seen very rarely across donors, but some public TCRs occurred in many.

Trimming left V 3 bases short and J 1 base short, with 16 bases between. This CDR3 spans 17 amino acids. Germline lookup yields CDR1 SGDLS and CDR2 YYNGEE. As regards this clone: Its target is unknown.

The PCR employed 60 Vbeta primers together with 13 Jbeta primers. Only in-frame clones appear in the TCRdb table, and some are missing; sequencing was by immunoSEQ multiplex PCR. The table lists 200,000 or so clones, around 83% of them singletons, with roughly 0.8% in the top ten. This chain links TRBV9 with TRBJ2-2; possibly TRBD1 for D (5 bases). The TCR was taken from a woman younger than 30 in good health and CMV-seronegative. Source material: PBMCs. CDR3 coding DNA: TGTGCCAGCAGCGCCAACAGGTTTAGGGGGAACACCGGGGAGCTGTTTTTT. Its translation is CASSANRFRGNTGELFF.